This TCR beta chain was identified during a study of brain T cells in children with intractable seizures. Clones were read by immunoSEQ multiplex PCR, and TCRdb kept only the in-frame ones, dropping some. Of approximately 60,000 clones listed, about 96% were seen once; the top ten hold more than 0.3%. Trimming stripped 7 bases from V and 1 base from J, with 16 bases between. The CDR3 sequence is 15 residues long. Per the germline V gene, CDR1 is LGHNA and CDR2 is YNFKEQ. The sequence was obtained from a boy in the first two years of life with focal cortical dysplasia and intractable seizures. The sequenced sample was peripheral blood, obtained at surgery. The chain joins TRBV4-2 to TRBJ2-5, with D possibly being TRBD1 or TRBD2 (6 bases each). CDR3 in DNA: TGTGCCAGCACGCCAGGGGTGGGAGGCCAAGAGACCCAGTACTTC. Encoded protein: CASTPGVGGQETQYF.